The rows below give T cell receptor beta chains drawn from one sample of a study of T cell responses to AZD1222 COVID-19 vaccine. Data came from immunoSEQ multiplex PCR; TCRdb stores just in-frame clones and leaves some out. The sample lists 95,000 to 150,000 clones; around 92% were seen once. The sample in question was peripheral blood, obtained on day 0 of AZD1222 vaccination. The receptor source for this set is an adult in good health. The CDR3 runs from the conserved cysteine through the conserved F or W. A D gene is named only where the DNA matches it firmly. Rows may omit the clone size; those that give it use once, few, many or a size class.

>TRBJ2-2|.|TRBD1|TRBV6-2/TRBV6-3
TGTGCCAGCAGTTCCGGACAGGGGGACACCGGGGAGCTGTTTTTT
CASSSGQGDTGELFF
>TRBJ1-1|.|.|TRBV9
TGTGCCAGCAGCACTAACAAGAACACTGAAGCTTTCTTT
CASSTNKNTEAFF
>TRBJ2-1|.|TRBD2|TRBV5-4
TGTGCCAGCAGCTTGGTGCCAAGCGGGAGTATCTATGAGCAGTTCTTC
CASSLVPSGSIYEQFF
>TRBJ2-5|.|.|TRBV12-2
TGTGCAAGTCGCTTAGAGACAGGGGGGAGAGTGGAGACCCAGTACTTC
CASRLETGGRVETQYF
>TRBJ2-7|.|TRBD1|TRBV27
TGTGCCAGCAGGAGGGGTGGGACAGGGCTCGCCTACGAGCAGTACTTC
CASRRGGTGLAYEQYF
>TRBJ1-2|once|TRBD1|TRBV3-1/TRBV3-2
TGTGCCAGCAGCCGCGATCGACAGGGACATGGCTACACCTTC
CASSRDRQGHGYTF
>TRBJ1-6|few|TRBD1|TRBV27
TGTGCCAGCAGTTTCCACGGACAGGGGAATTCACCCCTCCACTTT
CASSFHGQGNSPLHF
>TRBJ2-1|.|.|TRBV18
TGTGCCAGCTCACCACAGGACCTCAATGAGCAGTTCTTC
CASSPQDLNEQFF
>TRBJ1-5|.|TRBD1|TRBV28
TGTGCCAGCAGTCCTCATCGACAGGGCTCTCAGCCCCAGCATTTT
CASSPHRQGSQPQHF
>TRBJ2-1|once|.|TRBV18
TGTGCCAGCTCCTCCCAAGTGGGGGCCTCCTACAATGAGCAGTTCTTC
CASSSQVGASYNEQFF
>TRBJ1-4|.|.|TRBV10-3
TGTGCCATCAGTGACCCCGCAGGTGGGTCTAATGAAAAACTGTTTTTT
CAISDPAGGSNEKLFF
>TRBJ2-7|.|.|TRBV27
TGTGCCAGCAGTTTACGGCCAGGGATAGGCGACGAGCAGTACTTC
CASSLRPGIGDEQYF
>TRBJ1-2|.|.|TRBV6-2/TRBV6-3
TGTGCCAGCAGTTGGACAGCTAACTATGGCTACACCTTC
CASSWTANYGYTF
>TRBJ1-2|.|.|TRBV19
TGTGCCAGTGCACCCGGCTCCATCGGACAGTTTGGCTACACCTTC
CASAPGSIGQFGYTF
>TRBJ2-1|.|.|TRBV4-1
TGCGCCAGCAGCCCTAAGAACGACAATGAGCAGTTCTTC
CASSPKNDNEQFF
>TRBJ1-5|.|.|TRBV2
TGTGCCAGCAGTCGGTCCAGGGGCAATCAGCCCCAGCATTTT
CASSRSRGNQPQHF
>TRBJ1-2|.|TRBD1|TRBV5-6
TGTGCCAGCAGCTTGGAGGGACAGGGGTACGGTGGCTACACCTTC
CASSLEGQGYGGYTF
>TRBJ2-7|.|TRBD1|TRBV7-9
TGTGCCAGCAGCTCCTACTTCGGGACAGGGGGCTACGAGCAGTACTTC
CASSSYFGTGGYEQYF
>TRBJ1-5|.|.|TRBV6-1
TGTGCCAGCAGTGAGAACACGGCCTCGGGAGGCCAGCCCCAGCATTTT
CASSENTASGGQPQHF
>TRBJ2-1|once|.|TRBV5-1
TGCGCCAGCAGCTTGAGCGGTGGGAATGAGCAGTTCTTC
CASSLSGGNEQFF
>TRBJ2-5|.|.|TRBV30
TGTGCCTGGAGTGGAGTAGGGACCGAGTACCAAGAGACCCAGTACTTC
CAWSGVGTEYQETQYF
>TRBJ1-1|.|TRBD1|TRBV7-3
TGTGCCAGCAGCTTCACAGGGGGCGCGGGCACTGAAGCTTTCTTT
CASSFTGGAGTEAFF
>TRBJ2-7|.|.|TRBV6-1
TGTGCCAGCAGTGAACTTGGGGGATTGAGGAGCGAGCAGTACTTC
CASSELGGLRSEQYF
>TRBJ1-1|.|.|TRBV18
TGTGCCAGCTCACCACCGAGTAAAAGGGACACTGAAGCTTTCTTT
CASSPPSKRDTEAFF
>TRBJ2-5|once|.|TRBV28
TGTGCCAGCAGTTTACGGGTACTGGCAGTGTACCAAGAGACCCAGTACTTC
CASSLRVLAVYQETQYF
>TRBJ2-5|.|.|TRBV6-1
TGTGCCAGCAGTGAAAACCGGGGCGGGGAGACCCAGTACTTC
CASSENRGGETQYF
>TRBJ2-5|.|.|TRBV19
TGTGCCAGCCGCCAAGCCGGAGAGACCCAGTACTTC
CASRQAGETQYF
>TRBJ2-4|.|.|TRBV27
TGTGCCAGCAGCTTCAGGGCGGGGGCCAAAAACATTCAGTACTTC
CASSFRAGAKNIQYF
>TRBJ1-4|.|.|TRBV6-1
TGTGCCAGCAGTGAGCCCGGGGCGGGACGGGAAAAACTGTTTTTT
CASSEPGAGREKLFF
>TRBJ1-1|.|TRBD1|TRBV7-9
TGTGCCAGCAGCCCGAGACAGGGCATGAACACTGAAGCTTTCTTT
CASSPRQGMNTEAFF
>TRBJ1-1|.|TRBD1|TRBV19
TGTGCCAGTACCCCCGACAGGGGGAGGGACACTGAAGCTTTCTTT
CASTPDRGRDTEAFF
>TRBJ2-1|.|TRBD2|TRBV7-3
TGTGCCAGCAGCCTGACTAGCAGTAGCTCCTACAATGAGCAGTTCTTC
CASSLTSSSSYNEQFF
>TRBJ2-2|.|TRBD1|TRBV5-6
TGTGCCAGCATCTACAGGGGGCGGAGGAACACCGGGGAGCTGTTTTTT
CASIYRGRRNTGELFF
>TRBJ1-2|.|.|TRBV5-6
TGTGCCAGCAGGTTATCCCCCGGGGGGTCACAAAGCTACACCTTC
CASRLSPGGSQSYTF
>TRBJ2-1|.|.|TRBV5-6
TGTGCCAGCAGCTTTAGATGGCTCACCATCCCCAATGAGCAGTTCTTC
CASSFRWLTIPNEQFF
>TRBJ1-3|once|.|TRBV6-5
TGTGCCAGCAGCCGGGGGGTCGGAAACACCATATATTTT
CASSRGVGNTIYF
>TRBJ2-2|.|.|TRBV4-1
TGCGCCAGCCGAACCGGGAACACCGGGGAGCTGTTTTTT
CASRTGNTGELFF
>TRBJ2-1|.|TRBD2|TRBV5-1
TGCGCCAGCGGGCAAGCGGGGGTTCAAGCCAATGAGCAGTTCTTC
CASGQAGVQANEQFF
>TRBJ2-3|.|.|TRBV3-1/TRBV3-2
TGTGCCAGCAGCCAACTTGCGGCGGTGAGCACAGATACGCAGTATTTT
CASSQLAAVSTDTQYF
>TRBJ2-1|.|.|TRBV28
TGTGCCAGCAGTTTACCCGGGGCGAACCTCTACAATGAGCAGTTCTTC
CASSLPGANLYNEQFF
>TRBJ1-5|.|TRBD1|TRBV7-3
TGTGCCAGCAGCCGGGACAGGGGACAGCCCCAGCATTTT
CASSRDRGQPQHF
>TRBJ2-7|.|TRBD2|TRBV24-1
TGTGCCACCAGTGATTTGGGCTCTCGGGAGGGACGCTACGAGCAGTACTTC
CATSDLGSREGRYEQYF
>TRBJ2-7|.|.|TRBV3-1/TRBV3-2
TGTGCCAGCAGCCAAGAGTGGCCAGGTCCCCCCTACGAGCAGTACTTC
CASSQEWPGPPYEQYF
>TRBJ2-2|.|TRBD2|TRBV19
TGTGCCAGTAGCGAGCCTGGAAGGGAGGGAACCGGGGAGCTGTTTTTT
CASSEPGREGTGELFF
>TRBJ2-7|.|.|TRBV7-8
TGTGCCAGCAGCCCACCCCCTGGTGAGCAGTACTTC
CASSPPPGEQYF
>TRBJ1-2|.|TRBD1|TRBV28
TGTGCCAGCAGTTGGCCGGACAGGGGAGATGGCTACACCTTC
CASSWPDRGDGYTF
>TRBJ2-5|once|TRBD2|TRBV28
TGTGCCAGCACCCTAGCGGGAGTATACGAGACCCAGTACTTC
CASTLAGVYETQYF
>TRBJ1-1|.|TRBD1|TRBV7-9
TGTGCCAGCAGCCGGGGGGACAGTCGGAACACTGAAGCTTTCTTT
CASSRGDSRNTEAFF
>TRBJ1-1|.|TRBD1|TRBV5-5
TGTGCCAGCAGCCGTGTAGCCGGGACAGGGATGGCTGAAGCTTTCTTT
CASSRVAGTGMAEAFF